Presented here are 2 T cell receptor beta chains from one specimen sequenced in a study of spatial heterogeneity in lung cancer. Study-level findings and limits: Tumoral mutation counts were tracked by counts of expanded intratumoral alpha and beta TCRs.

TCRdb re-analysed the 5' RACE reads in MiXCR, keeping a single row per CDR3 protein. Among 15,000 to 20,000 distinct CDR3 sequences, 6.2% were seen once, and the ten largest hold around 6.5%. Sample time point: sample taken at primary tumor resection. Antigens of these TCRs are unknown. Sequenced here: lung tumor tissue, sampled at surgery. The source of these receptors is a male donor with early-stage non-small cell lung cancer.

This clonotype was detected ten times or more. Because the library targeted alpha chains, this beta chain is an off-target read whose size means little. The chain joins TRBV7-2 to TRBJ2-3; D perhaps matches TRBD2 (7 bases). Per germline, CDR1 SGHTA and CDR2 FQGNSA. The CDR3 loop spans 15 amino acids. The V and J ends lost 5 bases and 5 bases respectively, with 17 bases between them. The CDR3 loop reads CASSVTGGAGDTQYF. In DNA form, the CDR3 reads TGTGCCAGCAGCGTCACTGGGGGGGCCGGAGATACGCAGTATTTT.

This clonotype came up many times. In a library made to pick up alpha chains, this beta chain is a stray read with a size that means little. The CDR3 sequence is CAIKGTLNTEAFF. In DNA, the CDR3 is TGTGCCATCAAAGGGACACTGAACACTGAAGCTTTCTTT. The V gene is TRBV10-3, the J gene TRBJ1-1; perhaps TRBD1 as D (6 bases). CDR1 and CDR2 from the germline V gene are ENHRY and SYGVKD. Trimming cost V 7 bases and J 0 bases, with 9 bases left between them. There are 13 residues in the CDR3.